This TCR beta chain was recorded in a study of CD8 T cells in ankylosing spondylitis. Findings and limits, study-wide: Disease-linked clones reportedly concentrated significantly in matched ankylosing spondylitis synovial fluid.

Each CDR3 protein is one row after TCRdb ran MiXCR on the 5' RACE reads. The profile covers 250,000 or so distinct CDR3 sequences, with roughly a quarter appearing a single time and around 0.64% taken by the ten largest. V trimming: 3 bases; J trimming: 2 bases; junction bases outside the gene matches: 9. Germline CDR1 is MNHEY and CDR2 is SVGAGI. The CDR3 runs 16 residues. Worth noting for this clonotype: The target antigen is unknown.

The chain joins TRBV6-5 to TRBJ2-7; 8 bases match TRBD2. Sequencing was done on a sample of blood, either unsorted or a sorted T cell fraction (not recorded which). The clonotype originates from a male donor with ankylosing spondylitis or in good health (not recorded which). DNA for the CDR3: TGTGCCAGCAGTTATGCGAGAGCGGGGGACACCTACGAGCAGTACTTC. It encodes CASSYARAGDTYEQYF.